This TCR beta chain emerged from a study of blood T cell repertoires in COVID-19. Overall study: Italy, Spain and the United States were the sources of the convalescent and acute COVID-19 samples. From T cells, B-cell-depleted T cells, or PBMCs came the material, which was cDNA or gDNA.

As originally analysed: Reference gene primer amplification in the assay estimated nucleated cell counts. Generated by immunoSEQ multiplex PCR, the TCRdb table keeps only in-frame clones and is missing some. The V and J calls and clone size come from that table; D and trimming were worked out from the DNA. The sample has approximately 190,000 clones, around nine tenths seen once; the top ten hold 5.5% to 7%. This clone was detected a few times. The sequence was obtained from a woman aged 40 to 50 who had recovered from COVID-19. The sequenced sample consisted of peripheral blood.

The CDR3 nucleotides read TGTGCCATCTCACTCGGCGGGGGGGTGAACATTCAGTACTTC. Its translation is CAISLGGGVNIQYF. The rearrangement uses TRBV30 and TRBJ2-4, with 9 bases that match TRBD2. This CDR3 has 14 amino acids. After removal of 8 bases from V and 7 bases from J, the junction contained 12 bases not matched to a gene. From germline, CDR1 is GTSNPN and CDR2 SVGIG (reference sequence).